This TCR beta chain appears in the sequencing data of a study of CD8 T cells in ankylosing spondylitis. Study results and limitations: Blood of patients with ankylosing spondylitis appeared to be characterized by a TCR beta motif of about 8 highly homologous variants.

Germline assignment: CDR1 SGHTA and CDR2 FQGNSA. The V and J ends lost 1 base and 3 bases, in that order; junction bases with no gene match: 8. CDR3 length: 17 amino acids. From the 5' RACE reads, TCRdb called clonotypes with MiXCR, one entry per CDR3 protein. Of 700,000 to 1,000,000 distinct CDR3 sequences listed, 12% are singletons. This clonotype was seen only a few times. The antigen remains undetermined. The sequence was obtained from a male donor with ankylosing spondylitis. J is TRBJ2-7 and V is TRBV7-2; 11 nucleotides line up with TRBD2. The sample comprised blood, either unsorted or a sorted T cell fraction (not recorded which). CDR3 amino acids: CASSLGGPGLADYEQYF. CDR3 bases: TGTGCCAGCAGCTTAGGGGGACCGGGACTAGCGGACTACGAGCAGTACTTC. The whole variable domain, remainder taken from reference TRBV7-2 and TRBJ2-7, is GAGVSQSPSNKVTEKGKDVELRCDPISGHTALYWYRQSLGQGLEFLIYFQGNSAPDKSGLPSDRFSAERTGGSVSTLTIQRTQQEDSAVYLCASSLGGPGLADYEQYFGPGTRLTVT.